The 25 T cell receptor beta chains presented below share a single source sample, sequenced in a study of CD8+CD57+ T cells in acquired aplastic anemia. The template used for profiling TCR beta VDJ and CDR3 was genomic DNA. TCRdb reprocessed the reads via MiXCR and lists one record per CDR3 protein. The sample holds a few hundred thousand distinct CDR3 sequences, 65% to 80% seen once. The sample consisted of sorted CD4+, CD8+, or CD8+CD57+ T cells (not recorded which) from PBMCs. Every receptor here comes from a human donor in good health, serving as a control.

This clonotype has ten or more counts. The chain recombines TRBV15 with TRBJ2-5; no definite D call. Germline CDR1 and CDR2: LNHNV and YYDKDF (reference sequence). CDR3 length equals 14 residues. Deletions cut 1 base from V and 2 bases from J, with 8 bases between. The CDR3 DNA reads TGTGCCACCAGCAGAGCTAGTCAGCAAGAGACCCAGTACTTC. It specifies CATSRASQQETQYF.

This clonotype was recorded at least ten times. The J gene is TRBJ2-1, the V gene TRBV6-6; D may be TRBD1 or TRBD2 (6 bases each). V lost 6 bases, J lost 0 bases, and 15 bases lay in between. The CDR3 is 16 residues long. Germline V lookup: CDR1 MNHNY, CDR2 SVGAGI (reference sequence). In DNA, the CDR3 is TGTGCCAGCAGGGAAACGGGGGCGAACTCCTACAATGAGCAGTTCTTC. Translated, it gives CASRETGANSYNEQFF.

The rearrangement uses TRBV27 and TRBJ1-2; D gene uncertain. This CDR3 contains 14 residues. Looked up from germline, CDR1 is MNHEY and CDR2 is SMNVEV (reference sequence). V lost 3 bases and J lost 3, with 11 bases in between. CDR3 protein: CASSFLGMDYGYTF. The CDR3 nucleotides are TGTGCCAGCAGTTTTCTGGGGATGGACTATGGCTACACCTTC.

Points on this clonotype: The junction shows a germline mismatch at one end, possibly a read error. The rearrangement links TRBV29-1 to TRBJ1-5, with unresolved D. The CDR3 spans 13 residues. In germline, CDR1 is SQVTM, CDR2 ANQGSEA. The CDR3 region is CSGGIGSNQPQHF. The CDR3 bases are TGTAGCGGTGGGATAGGAAGCAATCAGCCCCAGCATTTT.

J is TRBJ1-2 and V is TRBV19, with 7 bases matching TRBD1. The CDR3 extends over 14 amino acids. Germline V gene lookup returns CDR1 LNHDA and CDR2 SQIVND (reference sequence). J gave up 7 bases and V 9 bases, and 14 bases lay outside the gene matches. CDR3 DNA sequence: TGTGCCAGAAGACAGGGCTCTGCCGGCGGTGGCTACACCTTC. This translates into CARRQGSAGGGYTF.

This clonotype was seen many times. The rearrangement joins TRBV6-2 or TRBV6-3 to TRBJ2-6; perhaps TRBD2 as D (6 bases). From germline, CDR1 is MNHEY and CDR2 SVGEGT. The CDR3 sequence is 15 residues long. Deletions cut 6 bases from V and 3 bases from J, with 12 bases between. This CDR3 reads CASRDPGVGANVLTF. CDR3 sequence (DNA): TGTGCCAGCAGAGACCCGGGGGTTGGGGCCAACGTCCTGACTTTC.

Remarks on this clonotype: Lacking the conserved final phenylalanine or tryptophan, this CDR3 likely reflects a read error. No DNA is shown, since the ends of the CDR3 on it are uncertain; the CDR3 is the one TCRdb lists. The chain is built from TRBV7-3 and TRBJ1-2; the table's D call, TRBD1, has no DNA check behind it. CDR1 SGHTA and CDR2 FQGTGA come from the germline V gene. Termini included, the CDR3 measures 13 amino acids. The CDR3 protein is CASSRGDSYGDTI.

CDR3 DNA: TGCAGCGTATGGCGGGGTGGAGCAGATACGCAGTATTTT. Its protein product is CSVWRGGADTQYF. The gene calls are TRBV29-1 and TRBJ2-3; D perhaps matches TRBD2 (6 bases). In germline, CDR1 is SQVTM, CDR2 ANQGSEA. Trimming left V 6 bases short and J 4 bases short, with 14 bases between. The CDR3 runs 13 residues.

For the CDR3, the DNA is TGTGCCAGCAGTCCTAGCGGGGGTTCCTACGAGCAGTACTTC. The encoded protein is CASSPSGGSYEQYF. The J gene is TRBJ2-7, the V gene TRBV6-5; 10 bases match TRBD2. The ends lost 5 bases at V and 1 base at J; junction bases unmatched: 2. The CDR3 runs to 14 residues. Germline values: CDR1 MNHEY, CDR2 SVGAGI.

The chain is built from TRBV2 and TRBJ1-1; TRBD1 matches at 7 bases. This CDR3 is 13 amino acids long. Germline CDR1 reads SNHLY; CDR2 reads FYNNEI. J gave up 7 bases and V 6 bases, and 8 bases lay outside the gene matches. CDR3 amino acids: CASSSAQGGEAFF. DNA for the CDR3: TGTGCCAGCAGCTCCGCCCAGGGGGGTGAAGCTTTCTTT.

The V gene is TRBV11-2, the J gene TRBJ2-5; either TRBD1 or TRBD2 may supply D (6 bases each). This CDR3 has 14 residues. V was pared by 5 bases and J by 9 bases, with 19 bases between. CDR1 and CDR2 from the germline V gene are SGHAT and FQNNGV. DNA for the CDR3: TGTGCCAGCAGCGATGGACAGTTTAGGGAGGCCCAGTACTTC. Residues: CASSDGQFREAQYF.

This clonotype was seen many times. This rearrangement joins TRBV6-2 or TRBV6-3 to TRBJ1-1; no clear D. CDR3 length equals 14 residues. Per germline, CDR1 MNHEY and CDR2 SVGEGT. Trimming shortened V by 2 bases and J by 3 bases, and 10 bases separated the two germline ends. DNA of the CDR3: TGTGCCAGCAGTTACCCTAGCGCGTACACTGAAGCTTTCTTT. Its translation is CASSYPSAYTEAFF.

The CDR3 DNA sequence: TGTGCCAGCAGAGTGGACAGTCCGAACACCGGGGAGCTGTTTTTT. Translation: CASRVDSPNTGELFF. The chain combines TRBV5-5 with TRBJ2-2; possibly TRBD1 for D (6 bases). The V end was cut by 5 bases, the J end by 0 bases, with 11 bases between. CDR1 SGHKS and CDR2 YYEKEE come from the germline V gene (reference sequence). CDR3 length: 15 residues.

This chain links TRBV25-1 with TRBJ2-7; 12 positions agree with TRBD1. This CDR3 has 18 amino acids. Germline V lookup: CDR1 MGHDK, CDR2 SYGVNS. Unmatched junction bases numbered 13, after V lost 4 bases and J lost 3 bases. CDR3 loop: CASSGGTGGAGGDYEQYF. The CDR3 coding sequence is TGTGCCAGCAGTGGGGGGACAGGGGGCGCGGGGGGTGACTACGAGCAGTACTTC.

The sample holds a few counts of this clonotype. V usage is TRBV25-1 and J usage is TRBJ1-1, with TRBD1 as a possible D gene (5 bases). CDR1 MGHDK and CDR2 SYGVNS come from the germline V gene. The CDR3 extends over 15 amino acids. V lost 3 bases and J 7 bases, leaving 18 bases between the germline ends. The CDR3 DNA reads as TGTGCCAGCAGTGATTCTCCCGGGGTCGGGGGTGAAGCTTTCTTT. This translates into CASSDSPGVGGEAFF.

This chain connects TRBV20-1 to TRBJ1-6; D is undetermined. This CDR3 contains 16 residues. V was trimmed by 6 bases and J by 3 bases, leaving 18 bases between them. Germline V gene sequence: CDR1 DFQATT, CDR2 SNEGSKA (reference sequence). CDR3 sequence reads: CSAQLPPGSYNSPLHF. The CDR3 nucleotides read TGCAGTGCCCAACTCCCGCCCGGGAGCTATAATTCACCCCTCCACTTT.

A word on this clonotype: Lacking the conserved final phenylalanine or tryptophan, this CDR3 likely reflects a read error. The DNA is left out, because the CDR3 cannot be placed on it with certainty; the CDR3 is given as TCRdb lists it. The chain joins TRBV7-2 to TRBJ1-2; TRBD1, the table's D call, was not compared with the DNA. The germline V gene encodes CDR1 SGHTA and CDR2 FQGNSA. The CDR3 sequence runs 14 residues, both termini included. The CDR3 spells CASSIYRGQVYYSI.

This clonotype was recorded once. The CDR3 sequence is CASSLDSVYEQYF. In nucleotides, the CDR3 is TGCGCCAGCAGCCTGGACAGTGTCTACGAGCAGTACTTC. This chain joins TRBV5-1 and TRBJ2-7, with D maybe TRBD1 (6 bases). Germline CDR1 SGHRS, CDR2 YFSETQ. V lost 4 bases and J 3 bases, leaving 11 bases between the germline ends. The CDR3 length is 13 residues. Looking up the rest from reference TRBV5-1 and TRBJ2-7 gives the full variable domain: KAGVTQTPRYLIKTRGQQVTLSCSPISGHRSVSWYQQTPGQGLQFLFEYFSETQRNKGNFPGRFSGRQFSNSRSEMNVSTLELGDSALYLCASSLDSVYEQYFGPGTRLTVT.

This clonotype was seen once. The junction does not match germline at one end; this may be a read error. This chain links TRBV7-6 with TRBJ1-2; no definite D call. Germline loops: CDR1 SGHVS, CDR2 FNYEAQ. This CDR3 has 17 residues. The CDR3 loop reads CASSLGISTNTKEGYAF. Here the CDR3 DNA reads TGTGCCAGCAGCTTAGGGATCAGCACGAACACTAAGGAGGGCTACGCCTTC.

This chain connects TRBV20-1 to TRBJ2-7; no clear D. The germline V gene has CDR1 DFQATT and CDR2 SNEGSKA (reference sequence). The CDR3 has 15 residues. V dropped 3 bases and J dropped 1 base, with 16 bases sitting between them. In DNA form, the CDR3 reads TGCAGTGCTAGTCCCCTGGCGCCAACATCCTACGAGCAGTACTTC. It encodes CSASPLAPTSYEQYF.

For the CDR3, the DNA is TGTGCCAGCAGTGGAGACAGAACGAACACTGAAGCTTTCTTT. Translating gives CASSGDRTNTEAFF. The genes are TRBV2 and TRBJ1-1; weak D call: TRBD1 (5 bases). Germline CDR1 reads SNHLY; CDR2 reads FYNNEI. CDR3 length equals 14 residues. V was shortened by 4 bases and J by 1 base, with 10 bases between the two germline ends.

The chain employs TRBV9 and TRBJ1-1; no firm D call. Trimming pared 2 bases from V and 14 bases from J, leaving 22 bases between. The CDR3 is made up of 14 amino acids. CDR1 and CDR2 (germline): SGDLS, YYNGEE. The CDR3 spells CASSVRTFGGELFF. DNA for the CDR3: TGTGCCAGCAGCGTCCGGACCTTTGGCGGGGAGCTGTTCTTT.

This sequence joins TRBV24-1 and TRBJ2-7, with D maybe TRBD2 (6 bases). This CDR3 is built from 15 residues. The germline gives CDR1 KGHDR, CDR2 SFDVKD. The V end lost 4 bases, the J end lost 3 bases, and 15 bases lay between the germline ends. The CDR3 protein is CATSERRGWDYEQYF. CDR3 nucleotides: TGTGCCACCAGTGAGCGACGGGGGTGGGACTACGAGCAGTACTTC.

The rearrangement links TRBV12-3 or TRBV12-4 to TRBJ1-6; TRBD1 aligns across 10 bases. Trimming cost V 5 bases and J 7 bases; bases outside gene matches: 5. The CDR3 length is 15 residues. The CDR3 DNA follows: TGTGCCAGCAGTACGACAGGGGGCATGAATTCACCCCTCCACTTT. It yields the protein CASSTTGGMNSPLHF.

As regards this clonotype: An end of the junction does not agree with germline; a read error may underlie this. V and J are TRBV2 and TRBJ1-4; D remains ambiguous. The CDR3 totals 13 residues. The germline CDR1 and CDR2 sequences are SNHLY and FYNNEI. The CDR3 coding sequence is TGTGCCAGCAGTTTAAGGGCGCATGACAAACTGTTTTTT. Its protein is CASSLRAHDKLFF.